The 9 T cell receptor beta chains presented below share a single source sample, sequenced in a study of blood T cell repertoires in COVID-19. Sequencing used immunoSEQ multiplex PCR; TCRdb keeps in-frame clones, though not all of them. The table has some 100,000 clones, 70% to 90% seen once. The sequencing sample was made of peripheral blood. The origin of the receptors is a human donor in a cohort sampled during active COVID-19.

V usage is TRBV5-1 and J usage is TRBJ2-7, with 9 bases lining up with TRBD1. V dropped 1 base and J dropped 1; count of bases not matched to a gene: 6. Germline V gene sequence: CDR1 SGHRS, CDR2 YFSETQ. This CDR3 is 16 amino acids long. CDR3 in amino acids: CASSLSGDRVSYEQYF. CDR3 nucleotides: TGCGCCAGCAGCTTGTCGGGGGACAGGGTTTCCTACGAGCAGTACTTC.

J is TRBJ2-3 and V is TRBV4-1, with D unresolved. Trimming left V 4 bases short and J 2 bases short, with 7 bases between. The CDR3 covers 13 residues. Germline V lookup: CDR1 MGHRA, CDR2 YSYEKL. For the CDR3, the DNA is TGCGCCAGCAGCCTCACTTACACAGATACGCAGTATTTT. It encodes CASSLTYTDTQYF.

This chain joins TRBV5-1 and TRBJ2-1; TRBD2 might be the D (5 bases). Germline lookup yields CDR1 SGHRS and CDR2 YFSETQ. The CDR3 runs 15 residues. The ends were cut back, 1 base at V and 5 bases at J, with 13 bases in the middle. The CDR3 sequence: CASSLRGPRDNEQFF. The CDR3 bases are TGCGCCAGCAGCTTGCGAGGGCCCAGAGACAATGAGCAGTTCTTC. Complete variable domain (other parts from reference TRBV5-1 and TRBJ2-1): KAGVTQTPRYLIKTRGQQVTLSCSPISGHRSVSWYQQTPGQGLQFLFEYFSETQRNKGNFPGRFSGRQFSNSRSEMNVSTLELGDSALYLCASSLRGPRDNEQFFGPGTRLTVL.

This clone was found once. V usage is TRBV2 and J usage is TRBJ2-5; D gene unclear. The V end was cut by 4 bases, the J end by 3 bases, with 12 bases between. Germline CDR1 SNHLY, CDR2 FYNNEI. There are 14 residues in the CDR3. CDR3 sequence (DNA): TGTGCCAGCAGTGTCACATATGCCGAAGAGACCCAGTACTTC. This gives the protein CASSVTYAEETQYF.

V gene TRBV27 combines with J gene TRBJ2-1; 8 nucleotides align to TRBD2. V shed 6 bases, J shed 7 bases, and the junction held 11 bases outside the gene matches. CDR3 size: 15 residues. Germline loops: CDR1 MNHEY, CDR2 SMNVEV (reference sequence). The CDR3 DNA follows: TGTGCCAGCAGCCTACAGCGGGGGCCGGAAAATGAGCAGTTCTTC. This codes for CASSLQRGPENEQFF.

In DNA form, the CDR3 reads TGTGCCAGCATGGGCGGGAAGAACACCGGGGAGCTGTTTTTT. Its protein product is CASMGGKNTGELFF. The gene calls are TRBV2 and TRBJ2-2, with TRBD2 as a possible D gene (6 bases). The ends were cut back, 7 bases at V and 1 base at J, with 10 bases in the middle. CDR3 length equals 14 residues. Per germline, CDR1 SNHLY and CDR2 FYNNEI.

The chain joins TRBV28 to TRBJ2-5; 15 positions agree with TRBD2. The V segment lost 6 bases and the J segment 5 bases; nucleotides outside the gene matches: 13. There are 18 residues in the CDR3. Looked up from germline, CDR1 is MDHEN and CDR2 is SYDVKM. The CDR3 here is CASSTTWTSGGVRETQYF. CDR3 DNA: TGTGCCAGCAGCACGACTTGGACTAGCGGGGGGGTCCGGGAGACCCAGTACTTC.

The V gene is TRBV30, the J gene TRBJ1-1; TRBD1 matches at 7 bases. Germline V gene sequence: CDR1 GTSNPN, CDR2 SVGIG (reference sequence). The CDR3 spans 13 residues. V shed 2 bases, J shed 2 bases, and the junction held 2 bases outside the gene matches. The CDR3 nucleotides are TGTGCCTGGAGTCGGGACAGTAACACTGAAGCTTTCTTT. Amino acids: CAWSRDSNTEAFF.

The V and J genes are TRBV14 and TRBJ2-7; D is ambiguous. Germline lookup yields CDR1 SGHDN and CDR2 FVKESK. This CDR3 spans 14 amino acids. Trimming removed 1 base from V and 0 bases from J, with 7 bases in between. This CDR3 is CASSQGYGSYEQYF. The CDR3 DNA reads TGTGCCAGCAGCCAAGGGTACGGCTCCTACGAGCAGTACTTC.